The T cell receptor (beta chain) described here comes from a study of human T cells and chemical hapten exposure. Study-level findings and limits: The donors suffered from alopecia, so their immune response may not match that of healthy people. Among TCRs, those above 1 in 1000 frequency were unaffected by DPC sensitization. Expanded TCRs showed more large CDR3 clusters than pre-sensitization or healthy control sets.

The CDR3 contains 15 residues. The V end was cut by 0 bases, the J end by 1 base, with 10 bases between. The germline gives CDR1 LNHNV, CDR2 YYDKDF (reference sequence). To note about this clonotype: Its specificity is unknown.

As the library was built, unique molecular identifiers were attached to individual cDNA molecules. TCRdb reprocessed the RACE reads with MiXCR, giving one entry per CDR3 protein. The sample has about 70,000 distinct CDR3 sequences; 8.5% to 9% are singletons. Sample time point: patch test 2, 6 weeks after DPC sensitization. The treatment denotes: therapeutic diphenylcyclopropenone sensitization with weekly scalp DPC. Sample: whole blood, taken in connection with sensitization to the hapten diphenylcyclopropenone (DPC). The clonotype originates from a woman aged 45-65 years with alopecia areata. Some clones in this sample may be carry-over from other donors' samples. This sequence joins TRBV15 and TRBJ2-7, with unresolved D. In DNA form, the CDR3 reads TGTGCCACCAGCAGAGATTTGGGCAGTTCCTACGAGCAGTACTTC. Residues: CATSRDLGSSYEQYF.